This passage covers 22 T cell receptor beta chains from one sample sequenced in a study of graft-versus-host responses after intestinal transplantation. The assay was immunoSEQ multiplex PCR, and TCRdb's table has in-frame clones only and misses some. The profile shows approximately 110,000 clones, more than 85% of them singletons. These receptors have no identified antigens. This specimen was unstimulated CD8+ T cells sorted from spleen or lymph node cells, taken before transplant. These TCRs come from a human donor who was the organ donor for an intestinal transplant.

The DNA for the CDR3 is TGTGCCAGCAGACCACAGGGACTCAATCAGCCCCAGCATTTT. It is translated as CASRPQGLNQPQHF. The V gene is TRBV6-1, the J gene TRBJ1-5; TRBD1 might be the D (6 bases). The CDR3 runs to 14 residues. Germline CDR1 is MNHNS and CDR2 is SASEGT. V was cut by 6 bases and J by 3 bases, with 12 bases left in between.

The V gene is TRBV19, the J gene TRBJ2-1; either TRBD1 or TRBD2 may fit D (6 bases each). The CDR3 loop spans 13 amino acids. V was pared by 4 bases and J by 12 bases, with 16 bases between. Germline CDR1 LNHDA, CDR2 SQIVND (reference sequence). The CDR3 DNA is TGTGCCAGTAGTACAGGGGACCGGGGGCGGCAGTTCTTC. Translation gives CASSTGDRGRQFF. Complete variable domain (other parts from reference TRBV19 and TRBJ2-1): DGGITQSPKYLFRKEGQNVTLSCEQNLNHDAMYWYRQDPGQGLRLIYYSQIVNDFQKGDIAEGYSVSREKKESFPLTVTSAQKNPTAFYLCASSTGDRGRQFFGPGTRLTVL.

This clone has a handful of counts. J is TRBJ1-3 and V is TRBV28; no definite D call. This CDR3 is built from 14 residues. Trimming shortened V by 6 bases and J by 0 bases, and 9 bases separated the two germline ends. The germline V gene has CDR1 MDHEN and CDR2 SYDVKM. Here the CDR3 DNA reads TGTGCCAGCAGAACATACAACTCTGGAAACACCATATATTTT. Translated: CASRTYNSGNTIYF. Combining the CDR3 with reference TRBV28 and TRBJ1-3 gives the whole variable domain DVKVTQSSRYLVKRTGEKVFLECVQDMDHENMFWYRQDPGLGLRLIYFSYDVKMKEKGDIPEGYSVSREKKERFSLILESASTNQTSMYLCASRTYNSGNTIYFGEGSWLTVV.

CDR3 sequence: CASSLVAPGELFF. The DNA for the CDR3 is TGTGCCAGCAGCTTAGTGGCACCCGGGGAGCTGTTTTTT. The chain employs TRBV7-9 and TRBJ2-2; D gene unclear. The germline CDR1 and CDR2 sequences are SEHNR and FQNEAQ (reference sequence). Trimming cost V 1 base and J 6 bases, with 6 bases left between them. This CDR3 spans 13 amino acids. Variable domain in full (rest from reference TRBV7-9 and TRBJ2-2): DTGVSQNPRHKITKRGQNVTFRCDPISEHNRLYWYRQTLGQGPEFLTYFQNEAQLEKSRLLSDRFSAERPKGSFSTLEIQRTEQGDSAMYLCASSLVAPGELFFGEGSRLTVL.

This clone was seen only once. The rearrangement joins TRBV6-1 to TRBJ2-5; no clear D. Trimming took off 3 bases at V and 5 bases at J, with 16 bases between the two ends. Germline V gives CDR1 MNHNS, CDR2 SASEGT. CDR3 length equals 15 residues. This chain's CDR3 is CASSDWVGFQETQYF. Written as DNA, the CDR3 is TGTGCCAGCAGTGATTGGGTGGGATTTCAGGAGACCCAGTACTTC.

The gene calls are TRBV4-1 and TRBJ2-5; 15 bases are shared with TRBD2. Unmatched junction bases numbered 4, after V lost 6 bases and J lost 5 bases. CDR1 is MGHRA, CDR2 YSYEKL, per germline. The CDR3 sequence is 15 residues long. CDR3 in DNA: TGCGCCAGCAGTCGTGGACTAGCGGGAGGGGAGACCCAGTACTTC. It encodes CASSRGLAGGETQYF.

The chain uses TRBV6-5 and TRBJ1-2; TRBD1 agrees at 7 bases. CDR3 size: 13 residues. Germline V gene sequence: CDR1 MNHEY, CDR2 SVGAGI. With 6 bases clipped from V and 8 bases from J, the junction kept 9 bases outside the gene matches. CDR3 protein: CASSVGGLVGYTF. The CDR3 coding sequence is TGTGCCAGCAGCGTAGGGGGCCTGGTCGGCTACACCTTC.

V gene TRBV27 combines with J gene TRBJ2-5; D ambiguous. Germline values: CDR1 MNHEY, CDR2 SMNVEV (reference sequence). V was trimmed by 5 bases and J by 2 bases, leaving 12 bases between them. This CDR3 is 14 amino acids long. The chain's CDR3 is CASSIYSQQETQYF. As DNA, the CDR3 is TGTGCCAGCAGTATCTACAGTCAACAAGAGACCCAGTACTTC.

Here the CDR3 reads CASSRRKDRGRFHSYGYTF. The CDR3 DNA is TGTGCCAGCTCCCGTCGAAAGGACAGGGGGCGATTCCACTCCTATGGCTACACCTTC. The chain carries TRBV28 and TRBJ1-2, with TRBD1 identical over 11 bases. The CDR3 extends over 19 amino acids. Germline V CDR1 and CDR2: MDHEN, SYDVKM. The junction had 21 bases not matched to a gene; V was cut back by 8 bases and J by 4 bases.

J is TRBJ1-5 and V is TRBV19; D possibly corresponds to TRBD1 (5 bases). This CDR3 is 12 amino acids long. In germline, CDR1 is LNHDA, CDR2 SQIVND (reference sequence). V was clipped by 7 bases and J by 7 bases, with 11 bases between them. DNA of the CDR3: TGTGCCAGTACCCAGGGTTTACAGCCCCAGCATTTT. It encodes CASTQGLQPQHF.

This chain uses TRBV29-1 with TRBJ2-7, with 7 bases fitting TRBD1. This CDR3 contains 13 residues. Germline V gene lookup returns CDR1 SQVTM and CDR2 ANQGSEA. Trimming at V came to 4 bases and at J to 4 bases, leaving 7 bases not matched to a gene. Written as DNA, the CDR3 is TGCAGCGTTGGAGGGGGCTTTAAGTACGAGCAGTACTTC. Protein: CSVGGGFKYEQYF.

The chain carries TRBV14 and TRBJ2-5; 8 nucleotides match TRBD1. The CDR3 runs 16 residues. V lost 4 bases to trimming and J lost 0 bases; unmatched junction nucleotides: 7. From germline, CDR1 is SGHDN and CDR2 FVKESK. The CDR3 protein is CASSPTTGVYQETQYF. CDR3 nucleotides: TGTGCCAGCAGCCCAACGACAGGGGTCTACCAAGAGACCCAGTACTTC.

The V gene is TRBV4-1, the J gene TRBJ2-7; TRBD2 matches at 7 bases. The CDR3 sequence is 16 residues long. The V and J ends lost 2 bases and 1 base, in that order; junction bases with no gene match: 8. Germline V gives CDR1 MGHRA, CDR2 YSYEKL. CDR3 sequence reads: CASSQKLATSSYEQYF. The CDR3 region has the DNA TGCGCCAGCAGCCAAAAACTAGCGACCTCATCCTACGAGCAGTACTTC.

J is TRBJ1-4 and V is TRBV4-1; tentative D call: TRBD1 (5 bases). Germline lookup yields CDR1 MGHRA and CDR2 YSYEKL. CDR3 length: 21 residues. V was clipped by 4 bases and J by 5 bases, with 32 bases between them. The CDR3 sequence is CASSRHKVLGTGYRGNEKLFF. The CDR3 DNA sequence: TGCGCCAGCAGCCGTCATAAAGTATTAGGGACGGGGTACAGAGGGAATGAAAAACTGTTTTTT.

The chain joins TRBV2 to TRBJ1-2; a possible D gene is TRBD1 (5 bases). V was clipped by 7 bases and J by 6 bases, with 15 bases between them. Per the germline V gene, CDR1 is SNHLY and CDR2 is FYNNEI. This CDR3 contains 13 residues. The chain's CDR3 is CASTLVGDNGYTF. The CDR3 nucleotides are TGTGCCAGCACATTGGTAGGGGATAATGGCTACACCTTC. Using reference TRBV2 and TRBJ1-2 for the parts outside the CDR3, the full variable domain is EPEVTQTPSHQVTQMGQEVILRCVPISNHLYFYWYRQILGQKVEFLVSFYNNEISEKSEIFDDQFSVERPDGSNFTLKIRSTKLEDSAMYFCASTLVGDNGYTFGSGTRLTVV.

This chain connects TRBV7-6 to TRBJ2-7; D is unclear. The CDR3 spans 13 residues. Germline assignment: CDR1 SGHVS and CDR2 FNYEAQ. Trimming removed 1 base at V and 2 bases at J, with 6 bases between. The CDR3 nucleotides are TGTGCCAGCAGCTTAGAACTGGCCTACGAGCAGTACTTC. It codes for CASSLELAYEQYF.

In its sample, this clone was seen once. The CDR3 DNA reads as TGTGCCAGCAGACTAGCGGGCTCCTACGAGCAGTACTTC. It yields the protein CASRLAGSYEQYF. The chain recombines TRBV27 with TRBJ2-7, with 9 bases that match TRBD2. This CDR3 has 13 amino acids. Germline V gives CDR1 MNHEY, CDR2 SMNVEV (reference sequence). V was pared by 6 bases and J by 0 bases, with 0 bases of the junction left unmatched.

The chain couples TRBV15 to TRBJ2-2; 14 bases are a match to TRBD2. The CDR3 runs 18 residues. Germline lookup yields CDR1 LNHNV and CDR2 YYDKDF (reference sequence). The ends lost 1 base at V and 8 bases at J; junction bases unmatched: 9. This CDR3 is CATSRGLAGGLWKGELFF. CDR3 DNA sequence: TGTGCCACCAGCAGAGGACTAGCGGGAGGGCTGTGGAAAGGGGAGCTGTTTTTT.

CDR3 in DNA: TGTGCCATCAGCCACAGGGGCTACTCTGGAAACACCATATATTTT. Encoded protein: CAISHRGYSGNTIYF. The V gene is TRBV10-3, the J gene TRBJ1-3; 7 bases align to TRBD1. The CDR3 runs 15 residues. V was pared by 6 bases and J by 0 bases, with 5 bases of the junction left unmatched. Germline V gene data show CDR1 as ENHRY and CDR2 as SYGVKD.

This clone was seen once. The V call is TRBV6-1, the J call TRBJ2-7; TRBD2 matches 14 bases. The junction had 4 bases not matched to a gene; V was cut back by 7 bases and J by 2 bases. The CDR3 totals 15 residues. Germline assignment: CDR1 MNHNS and CDR2 SASEGT. The CDR3 loop is CASTKGLAGAYEQYF. The CDR3 DNA reads TGTGCCAGCACCAAGGGACTAGCGGGGGCCTACGAGCAGTACTTC.

The CDR3 DNA sequence: TGTGCCCACCAACCTCTGCGCTCTGGAAACACCATATATTTT. It codes for CAHQPLRSGNTIYF. The chain is built from TRBV30 and TRBJ1-3; no clear D gene. CDR3 size: 14 residues. The V end was cut by 8 bases, the J end by 0 bases, with 14 bases between. Per the germline V gene, CDR1 is GTSNPN and CDR2 is SVGIG (reference sequence).

This chain links TRBV5-4 with TRBJ2-7; a possible D gene is TRBD2 (5 bases). Deletions cut 3 bases from V and 6 bases from J, with 16 bases between. Germline assignment: CDR1 SGHNT and CDR2 YYREEE (reference sequence). The CDR3 length is 14 residues. The CDR3 DNA follows: TGTGCCAGCAGCTGGGAACGGGAATCGGGCGAGCAGTACTTC. Translating gives CASSWERESGEQYF. Complete variable domain (other parts from reference TRBV5-4 and TRBJ2-7): ETGVTQSPTHLIKTRGQQVTLRCSSQSGHNTVSWYQQALGQGPQFIFQYYREEENGRGNFPPRFSGLQFPNYSSELNVNALELDDSALYLCASSWERESGEQYFGPGTRLTVT.